Listed here is a single T cell receptor (beta chain). Establishment of the diagnosis relied upon clinical symptoms, serum thyroxine, TRAb, thyroid ultrasound and orbital computed tomography. This CDR3 is built from 12 residues. CDR1 and CDR2 (germline): SGHAT, FQNNGV. The V end was cut by 8 bases, the J end by 7 bases, with 11 bases between. The sample originates from a study of Graves' ophthalmopathy and Graves' hyperthyroidism. The authors amplified TCR beta CDR3 regions, and they did so from RNA transcripts for repertoire sequencing. Investigators did first-round RT-PCR with HTBI primers, then second-round multiplex PCR. TCRdb fed the multiplex PCR reads into MiXCR, producing one record per CDR3 protein. The sample yields hundreds of thousands of distinct CDR3 sequences, around a fifth seen once.

This sequence joins TRBV11-2 and TRBJ2-2; D gene ambiguous. The receptor was isolated from a woman under 30 with stable Graves' hyperthyroidism. Material: peripheral blood. CDR3 amino acids: CASGVQSGELFF. The CDR3, as DNA: TGTGCCAGCGGCGTCCAGAGCGGGGAGCTGTTTTTT.